A selection of T cell receptor beta chains follows, all from one sample in a study of T cells in localized non-small cell lung cancer. Assay used: immunoSEQ multiplex PCR; TCRdb lists only in-frame clones, some missing. The sample comprises roughly 1,700 clones, around 22% of which are singletons, and roughly 17% rests with the top ten. The input for sequencing was normal lung tissue next to the tumor, taken before any cancer treatment. The receptors stem from a female donor aged 60 or older with stage II lung adenocarcinoma. Both conserved end residues are part of each CDR3. A D gene is named only where the DNA matches it firmly. Clone size is not always given. Where it is, it says once, few, many or a class for expanded clones.

TRBD1	TRBV5-1	NA	TRBJ2-2	TGCGCCAGCAGCTCGGGACAGCGGAACACCGGGGAGCTGTTTTTT	CASSSGQRNTGELFF
TRBD2	TRBV11-3	NA	TRBJ2-7	TGTGCCAGCAGCGCCGGGACTAGCGGAACCTACGAGCAGTACTTC	CASSAGTSGTYEQYF
NA	TRBV19	few	TRBJ2-7	TGTGCCAGTAGTCCAGGGGGGACTAGGATCTACGAGCAGTACTTC	CASSPGGTRIYEQYF
TRBD1	TRBV19	NA	TRBJ2-5	TGTGCCAGTAGTTTGGACAGGGGACAAGAGACCCAGTACTTC	CASSLDRGQETQYF
NA	TRBV5-1	NA	TRBJ1-3	TGCGCCAGCAGCGCCGCGGCCTCTGGAAACACCATATATTTT	CASSAAASGNTIYF
NA	TRBV7-2	medium-sized	TRBJ1-2	TGTGCCAGCAGCTTCCCGGGGGGGAATGGCTACACCTTC	CASSFPGGNGYTF
NA	TRBV14	large	TRBJ1-1	TGTGCCAGCAGCCAGGGGGCCCAGGGAGCTATCACTGAAGCTTTCTTT	CASSQGAQGAITEAFF
NA	TRBV25-1	NA	TRBJ2-3	TGTGCCAGCAGTGAATATAAACAGGGTGATACGCAGTATTTT	CASSEYKQGDTQYF
NA	TRBV11-3	few	TRBJ2-5	TGTGCCAGCAGCCCCCTAGGGACCTCGGAGACCCAGTACTTC	CASSPLGTSETQYF
NA	TRBV9	medium-sized	TRBJ2-7	TGTGCCAGCAGCGGTACGACAGTCCCCTCCTACGAGCAGTACTTC	CASSGTTVPSYEQYF
TRBD2	TRBV6-8	few	TRBJ2-1	TGTGCCAGCAGCCAGACTAGCGGGGGTGAGCAGTTCTTC	CASSQTSGGEQFF
NA	TRBV30	NA	TRBJ2-3	TGTGCCTGGAGCCCAGTCTGGGGGGGCACAGATACGCAGTATTTT	CAWSPVWGGTDTQYF
TRBD2	TRBV19	few	TRBJ2-5	TGTGCCAGTAGCTCACCGGGACTAGCAGGACGAGAGACCCAGTACTTC	CASSSPGLAGRETQYF
NA	TRBV4-1	NA	TRBJ1-1	TGCGCCAGCAGCCAAGATAGGAGTCATAAGAGAGGCACTGAAGCTTTCTTT	CASSQDRSHKRGTEAFF
TRBD1	TRBV6-8	NA	TRBJ2-7	TGTGCCAGCAGTGTGATGGGACAGGGGACCTACGAGCAGTACTTC	CASSVMGQGTYEQYF
NA	TRBV30	NA	TRBJ2-7	TGTGCCTGGAGTGGGGGTAGCGGAATCCCCTACGAGCAGTACTTC	CAWSGGSGIPYEQYF
TRBD2	TRBV11-3	medium-sized	TRBJ2-2	TGTGCCAGCAGCTTGGAGAAAGCGGGAAGGGAGCTGTTTTTT	CASSLEKAGRELFF
NA	TRBV6-8	NA	TRBJ1-1	TGTGCCAGCAGCCTGACTGGGGGGCCAAGGGAAGCTTTCTTT	CASSLTGGPREAFF
NA	TRBV14	once	TRBJ1-4	TGTGCCAGCAGCCGAGGGGCCCGAGATGAAAAACTGTTTTTT	CASSRGARDEKLFF
TRBD2	TRBV6-8	medium-sized	TRBJ2-2	TGTGCCAGCAGTTACGTAGCGGGATTGCACGGGGAGCTGTTTTTT	CASSYVAGLHGELFF
NA	TRBV11-3	NA	TRBJ2-6	TGTGCCAGCAGCTTGACGTTCTCTGGGGCCAACGTCCTGACTTTC	CASSLTFSGANVLTF
NA	TRBV5-1	NA	TRBJ2-2	TGCGCCAGCAGCTTGAACGGGGTTCCGGGCACCGGGGAGCTGTTTTTT	CASSLNGVPGTGELFF
NA	TRBV14	NA	TRBJ1-2	TGTGCCAGCAGCCAAGTCGAGGCCAGCGGCTACACCTTC	CASSQVEASGYTF
NA	TRBV6-8	few	TRBJ2-7	TGTGCCAGCAGTCCCGCGAGGGGCTTCTCCTACGAGCAGTACTTC	CASSPARGFSYEQYF
NA	TRBV19	NA	TRBJ1-2	TGTGCCACGAGGACAGAATTACCAACTAACTATGGCTACACCTTC	CATRTELPTNYGYTF
TRBD2	TRBV6-7	NA	TRBJ2-1	TGTGCCAGCAGTGGCTCTGGGCGGGGGTCCTACAATGAGCAGTTCTTC	CASSGSGRGSYNEQFF
NA	TRBV11-3	NA	TRBJ1-4	TGTGCCAGCAGCTTAGGGCAGGGGAATGAAAAACTGTTTTTT	CASSLGQGNEKLFF
NA	TRBV10-2	once	TRBJ2-2	TGCGCCAGCAGTGAGTCGAGGGGGAACACCGGGGAGCTGTTTTTT	CASSESRGNTGELFF
NA	TRBV11-3	medium-sized	TRBJ2-7	TGTGCCAGCAGCCAAACCATAGGAGGGAGAGGGAACGAGCAGTACTTC	CASSQTIGGRGNEQYF
NA	TRBV7-8	many	TRBJ2-5	TGTGCCAGCAGCCGCGGTAGGCAAGAGACCCAGTACTTC	CASSRGRQETQYF
NA	TRBV18	NA	TRBJ2-2	TGTGCCAGCTCACCAATGGACCCAGCCCTTAGTATAAACACCGGGGAGCTGTTTTTT	CASSPMDPALSINTGELFF
TRBD1	TRBV16	NA	TRBJ1-1	TGTGCCAGCAGCCCGGGACAGGTCCGGAACACTGAAGCTTTCTTT	CASSPGQVRNTEAFF
NA	TRBV6-8	large	TRBJ2-7	TGTGCCAGCATCGGGTTAGGCGGGAAGAGGTCCTACGAGCAGTACTTC	CASIGLGGKRSYEQYF
TRBD2	TRBV6-1	NA	TRBJ2-1	TGTGCCAGCAGTGAAGGCGGGACTAAGAACAATGAGCAGTTCTTC	CASSEGGTKNNEQFF
TRBD1	TRBV19	NA	TRBJ1-4	TGTGCCAGTAGTTTTGGACAGGGACCTAATGAAAAACTGTTTTTT	CASSFGQGPNEKLFF